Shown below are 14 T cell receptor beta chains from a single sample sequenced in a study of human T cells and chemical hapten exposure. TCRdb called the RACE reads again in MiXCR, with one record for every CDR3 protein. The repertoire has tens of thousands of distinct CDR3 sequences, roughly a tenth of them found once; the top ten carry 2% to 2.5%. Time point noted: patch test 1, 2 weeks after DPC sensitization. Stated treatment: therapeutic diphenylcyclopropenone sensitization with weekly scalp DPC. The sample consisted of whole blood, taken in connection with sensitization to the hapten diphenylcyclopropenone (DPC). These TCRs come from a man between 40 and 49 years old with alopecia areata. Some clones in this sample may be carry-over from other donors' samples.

DNA of the CDR3: TGTGCCAGCCTTGGCGTGGGGGCCAACGTCCTGACTTTC. Translating gives CASLGVGANVLTF. The chain recombines TRBV27 with TRBJ2-6; no reliable D call. CDR3 length: 13 residues. CDR1 is MNHEY, CDR2 SMNVEV, per germline (reference sequence). Between the trimmed V and J ends, which lost 8 bases and 4 bases, there was a span of 9 bases.

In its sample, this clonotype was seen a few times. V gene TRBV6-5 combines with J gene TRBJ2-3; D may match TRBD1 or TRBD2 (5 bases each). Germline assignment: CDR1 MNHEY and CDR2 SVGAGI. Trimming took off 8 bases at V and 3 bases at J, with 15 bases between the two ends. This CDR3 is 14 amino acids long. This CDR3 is CASAAGTQTDTQYF. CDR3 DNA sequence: TGTGCCAGCGCGGCAGGGACCCAAACAGATACGCAGTATTTT.

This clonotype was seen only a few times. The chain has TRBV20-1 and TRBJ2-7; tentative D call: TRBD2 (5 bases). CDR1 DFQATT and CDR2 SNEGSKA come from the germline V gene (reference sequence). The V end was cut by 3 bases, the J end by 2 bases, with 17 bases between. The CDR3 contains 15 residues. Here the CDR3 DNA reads TGCAGTGCTAGGGACTCTACCAGTGGGACCTACGAGCAGTACTTC. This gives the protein CSARDSTSGTYEQYF.

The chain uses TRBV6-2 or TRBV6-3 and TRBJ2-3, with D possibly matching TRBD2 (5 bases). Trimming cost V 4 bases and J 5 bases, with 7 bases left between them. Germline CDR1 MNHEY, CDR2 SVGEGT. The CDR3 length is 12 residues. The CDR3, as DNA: TGTGCCAGCAGTTTTCGGGGAGATACGCAGTATTTT. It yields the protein CASSFRGDTQYF.

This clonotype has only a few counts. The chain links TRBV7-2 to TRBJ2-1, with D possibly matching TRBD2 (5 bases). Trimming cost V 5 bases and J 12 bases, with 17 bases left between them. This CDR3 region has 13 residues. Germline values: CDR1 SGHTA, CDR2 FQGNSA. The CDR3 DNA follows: TGTGCCAGCAGCGCATCGTCCCTGGAGGCGCAGTTCTTC. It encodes CASSASSLEAQFF.

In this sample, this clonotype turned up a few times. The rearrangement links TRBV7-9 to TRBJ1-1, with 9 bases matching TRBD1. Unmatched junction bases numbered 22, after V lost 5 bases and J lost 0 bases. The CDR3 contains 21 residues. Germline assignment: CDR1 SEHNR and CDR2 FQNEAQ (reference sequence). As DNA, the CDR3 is TGTGCCAGCAGCCCCACGTCCCGGGACAGGGCGGGAGGGGGAATGAACACTGAAGCTTTCTTT. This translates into CASSPTSRDRAGGGMNTEAFF. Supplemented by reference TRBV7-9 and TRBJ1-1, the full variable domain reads DTGVSQNPRHKITKRGQNVTFRCDPISEHNRLYWYRQTLGQGPEFLTYFQNEAQLEKSRLLSDRFSAERPKGSFSTLEIQRTEQGDSAMYLCASSPTSRDRAGGGMNTEAFFGQGTRLTVV.

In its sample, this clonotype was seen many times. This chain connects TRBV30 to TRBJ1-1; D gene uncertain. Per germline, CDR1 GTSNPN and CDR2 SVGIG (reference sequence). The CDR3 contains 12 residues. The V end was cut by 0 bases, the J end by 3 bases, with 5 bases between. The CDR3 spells CAWSVRDTEAFF. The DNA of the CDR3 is TGTGCCTGGAGTGTACGGGACACTGAAGCTTTCTTT.

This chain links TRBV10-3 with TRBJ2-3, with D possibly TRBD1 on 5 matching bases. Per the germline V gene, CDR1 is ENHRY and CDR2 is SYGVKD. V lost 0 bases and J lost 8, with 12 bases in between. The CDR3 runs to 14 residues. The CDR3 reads CAISESNRLATQYF. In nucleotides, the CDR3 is TGTGCCATCAGTGAGTCAAACAGGCTGGCTACGCAGTATTTT.

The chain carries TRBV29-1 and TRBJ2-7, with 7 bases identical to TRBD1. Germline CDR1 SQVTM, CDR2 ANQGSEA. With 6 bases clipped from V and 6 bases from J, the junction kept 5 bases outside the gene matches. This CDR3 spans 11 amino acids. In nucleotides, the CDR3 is TGCAGCGTACAATACAGGGGCGAGCAGTACGTC. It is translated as CSVQYRGEQYV.

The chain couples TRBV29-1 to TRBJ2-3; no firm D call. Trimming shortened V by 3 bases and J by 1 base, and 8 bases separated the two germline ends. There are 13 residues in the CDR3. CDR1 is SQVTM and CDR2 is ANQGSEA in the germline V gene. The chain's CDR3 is CSVEPVGTDTQYF. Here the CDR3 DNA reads TGCAGCGTTGAGCCTGTAGGCACAGATACGCAGTATTTT.

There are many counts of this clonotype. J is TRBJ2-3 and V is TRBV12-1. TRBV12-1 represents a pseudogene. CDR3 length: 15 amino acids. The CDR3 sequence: CASSFVGGCTDTQYF. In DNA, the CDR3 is TGTGCCAGCAGCTTTGTAGGCGGCTGCACAGATACGCAGTATTTT.

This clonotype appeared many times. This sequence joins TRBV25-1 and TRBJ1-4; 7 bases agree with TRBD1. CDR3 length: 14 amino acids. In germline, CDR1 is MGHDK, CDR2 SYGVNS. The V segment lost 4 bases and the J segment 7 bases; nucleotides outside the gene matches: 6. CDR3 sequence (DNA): TGTGCCAGCAGTGCTGACCCAGGGGGTGAAAAACTGTTTTTT. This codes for CASSADPGGEKLFF.

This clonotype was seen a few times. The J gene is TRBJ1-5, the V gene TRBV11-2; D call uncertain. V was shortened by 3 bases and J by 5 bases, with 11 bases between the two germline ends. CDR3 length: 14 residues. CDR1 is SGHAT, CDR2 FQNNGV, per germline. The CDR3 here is CASSFSTDYQPQHF. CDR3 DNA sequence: TGTGCCAGCAGCTTTTCGACGGATTATCAGCCCCAGCATTTT.

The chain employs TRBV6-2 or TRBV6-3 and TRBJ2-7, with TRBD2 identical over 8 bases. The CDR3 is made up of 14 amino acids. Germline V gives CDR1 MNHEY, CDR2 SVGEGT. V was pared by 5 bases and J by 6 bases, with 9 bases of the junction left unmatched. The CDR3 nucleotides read TGTGCCAGCAGTCTCGACGGGAGGGGTGGCGAGCAGTACGTC. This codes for CASSLDGRGGEQYV.